The 16 T cell receptor beta chains below come from one sample, sequenced in a study of CD8 T cells in Susac syndrome. RNA totalling about 0.5 to 1 ug underwent reverse transcription with random hexamers. TCRdb re-analysed the immunoSEQ multiplex PCR reads in MiXCR, keeping a single row per CDR3 protein. The sample lists some 300,000 distinct CDR3 sequences; approximately 85% were seen once. Material: CD8+ T cells from PBMCs. The source is a human donor with multiple sclerosis.

The genes are TRBV30 and TRBJ1-3; D remains unclear. Germline CDR1 reads GTSNPN; CDR2 reads SVGIG (reference sequence). V gave up 3 bases and J gave up 5 bases, with 17 bases separating them. This CDR3 is built from 15 residues. This CDR3 reads CAWSADPAVRNTIYF. The CDR3 DNA sequence: TGTGCCTGGAGCGCTGATCCCGCAGTCCGAAACACCATATATTTT. Full variable domain (rest looked up from reference TRBV30 and TRBJ1-3): SQTIHQWPATLVQPVGSPLSLECTVEGTSNPNLYWYRQAAGRGLQLLFYSVGIGQISSEVPQNLSASRPQDRQFILSSKKLLLSDSGFYLCAWSADPAVRNTIYFGEGSWLTVV.

V is TRBV20-1 and J is TRBJ1-5, with D possibly TRBD1 on 5 matching bases. This CDR3 comprises 16 residues. Germline V gene data show CDR1 as DFQATT and CDR2 as SNEGSKA (reference sequence). V lost 1 base and J lost 0, with 13 bases in between. In nucleotides, the CDR3 is TGCAGTGCTAGAGTTGGCAGGGTCTATAGCAATCAGCCCCAGCATTTT. It encodes CSARVGRVYSNQPQHF.

The chain recombines TRBV4-3 with TRBJ2-1, with 9 positions matching TRBD1. This CDR3 spans 15 amino acids. V gave up 0 bases and J gave up 5 bases; unmatched junction bases: 2. Germline V CDR1 and CDR2: LGHNA, YSLEER. In DNA form, the CDR3 reads TGCGCCAGCAGCCAAGATGGGACAGGGAACAATGAGCAGTTCTTC. As protein: CASSQDGTGNNEQFF.

This chain uses TRBV4-3 with TRBJ2-3; TRBD1 is a possible D gene (5 bases). The CDR3 consists of 14 residues. The germline V gene encodes CDR1 LGHNA and CDR2 YSLEER. The V end was cut by 1 base, the J end by 3 bases, with 8 bases between. The CDR3 coding sequence is TGCGCCAGCAGCCAAGTCCAGGGTACAGATACGCAGTATTTT. This translates into CASSQVQGTDTQYF.

The rearrangement joins TRBV25-1 to TRBJ2-3; D gene uncertain. Between the trimmed V and J ends, which lost 2 bases and 4 bases, there was a span of 10 bases. The CDR3 is made up of 14 amino acids. CDR1 and CDR2 (germline): MGHDK, SYGVNS. CDR3 amino acids: CASSEEASADTQYF. In DNA form, the CDR3 reads TGTGCCAGCAGTGAAGAAGCCAGTGCAGATACGCAGTATTTT.

The chain carries TRBV20-1 and TRBJ1-2; no firm D call. V was trimmed by 0 bases and J by 0 bases, leaving 5 bases between them. CDR1 is DFQATT and CDR2 is SNEGSKA in the germline V gene (reference sequence). CDR3 length: 13 residues. The CDR3 DNA sequence: TGCAGTGCTAGAGATCAGGCTAACTATGGCTACACCTTC. Protein sequence: CSARDQANYGYTF.

J is TRBJ2-2 and V is TRBV15; 8 nucleotides match TRBD2. The germline gives CDR1 LNHNV, CDR2 YYDKDF (reference sequence). V lost 4 bases to trimming and J lost 7 bases; unmatched junction nucleotides: 14. The CDR3 totals 17 residues. For the CDR3, the DNA is TGTGCCACCAGCACGGGGAGCGGGAGTAGACCGGGCGGGGAGCTGTTTTTT. This codes for CATSTGSGSRPGGELFF.

The V gene is TRBV7-8, the J gene TRBJ1-1; D might be TRBD1 (6 bases). The V and J ends lost 3 bases and 4 bases respectively, with 21 bases between them. Germline CDR1 is SGHVS and CDR2 is FQNEAQ. CDR3 size: 17 residues. CDR3 nucleotides: TGTGCCAGCAGCTTCAGGGCGGGGGCGAGGACTGGCACTGAAGCTTTCTTT. Its protein is CASSFRAGARTGTEAFF.

The V and J genes are TRBV6-1 and TRBJ2-3; TRBD2 matches at 7 bases. Per the germline V gene, CDR1 is MNHNS and CDR2 is SASEGT. With 5 bases clipped from V and 4 bases from J, the junction kept 12 bases outside the gene matches. CDR3 length equals 16 residues. The CDR3 loop is CASSIWKAGLSDTQYF. The CDR3 nucleotides are TGTGCCAGCAGTATTTGGAAAGCGGGGTTATCAGATACGCAGTATTTT.

The chain is built from TRBV28 and TRBJ2-7, with D perhaps matching TRBD2 (5 bases). The germline V gene has CDR1 MDHEN and CDR2 SYDVKM. Trimming took 3 bases from V and 3 from J, leaving 12 bases between them. CDR3 length equals 14 residues. DNA of the CDR3: TGTGCCAGCAGTTTCACCGCGGAGGACTACGAGCAGTACTTC. Translating gives CASSFTAEDYEQYF.

This chain links TRBV12-3 or TRBV12-4 with TRBJ1-2, with 7 bases that match TRBD1. The CDR3 covers 15 residues. J gave up 5 bases and V 0 bases, and 6 bases lay outside the gene matches. The chain's CDR3 is CASSLADPGGYGYTF. CDR3 nucleotides: TGTGCCAGCAGTTTAGCGGATCCAGGGGGATATGGCTACACCTTC.

This clonotype came up once. The chain links TRBV7-9 to TRBJ2-3; D may be TRBD1 or TRBD2 (5 bases each). This CDR3 is 17 amino acids long. The V gene's germline CDR1 is SEHNR and CDR2 FQNEAQ (reference sequence). Deletions cut 0 bases from V and 4 bases from J, with 17 bases between. CDR3 DNA: TGTGCCAGCAGCTTAGCGCTACCCGGGACCACTCCAGATACGCAGTATTTT. Translation: CASSLALPGTTPDTQYF.

This chain joins TRBV9 and TRBJ1-4, with D maybe TRBD1 (5 bases). The germline CDR1 and CDR2 sequences are SGDLS and YYNGEE. Trimming cost V 0 bases and J 8 bases, with 14 bases left between them. This CDR3 spans 15 amino acids. The CDR3 region is CASSVGPGSEEKLFF. CDR3 DNA: TGTGCCAGCAGCGTAGGTCCAGGGTCAGAGGAAAAACTGTTTTTT.

V usage is TRBV29-1 and J usage is TRBJ2-7; 9 nucleotides align to TRBD2. Germline V gives CDR1 SQVTM, CDR2 ANQGSEA. The CDR3 is 18 amino acids. With V trimmed by 0 bases and J by 0 bases, 12 bases remained unmatched. Here the CDR3 DNA reads TGCAGCGTTGAAGATTACGGTAGCGGGAGCCTTAGCTCCTACGAGCAGTACTTC. Its protein product is CSVEDYGSGSLSSYEQYF.

The chain carries TRBV7-6 and TRBJ2-4; possible D gene TRBD1, 6 bases. CDR3 length: 19 residues. The germline V gene has CDR1 SGHVS and CDR2 FNYEAQ. Trimming took 2 bases from V and 1 from J, leaving 21 bases between them. The CDR3 spells CASSLFYPGAGEAKNIQYF. DNA of the CDR3: TGTGCCAGCAGCTTATTTTACCCAGGGGCTGGGGAGGCCAAAAACATTCAGTACTTC.

V gene TRBV6-2 or TRBV6-3 combines with J gene TRBJ2-1, with 7 bases aligning to TRBD2. The germline V gene encodes CDR1 MNHEY and CDR2 SVGEGT. V trimming: 6 bases; J trimming: 2 bases; junction bases outside the gene matches: 7. The CDR3 extends over 15 amino acids. The CDR3 nucleotides are TGTGCCAGCAGCAAACGGGACTACACCTACAATGAGCAGTTCTTC. Its protein product is CASSKRDYTYNEQFF.